This T cell receptor (beta chain) was observed in a study of T cells in Graves' hyperthyroidism and ophthalmopathy. RNA transcripts served as the template for amplifying TCR beta CDR3 regions. With the HTBI primer set, the TCR CDR3 went through a first round of RT-PCR. TCRdb re-derived calls from the multiplex PCR reads in MiXCR, one entry per CDR3 protein. The table has approximately 510,000 distinct CDR3 sequences, approximately 49% seen once. The V gene end was trimmed by 1 base and the J gene end by 4 bases; junction bases not matched to a gene: 5. Germline-derived CDR1 and CDR2 are SGHVS and FQNEAQ. This CDR3 comprises 16 residues. This clonotype occurred many times.

The receptor comes from an adult woman with Graves' disease, either hyperthyroidism or ophthalmopathy (not recorded which). Sequenced sample: peripheral blood or thyroid tissue (not recorded which). This chain joins TRBV7-8 and TRBJ2-2; 8 nucleotides agree with TRBD2. This chain's CDR3 is CASSLVPGGTTGELFF. The CDR3 nucleotides read TGTGCCAGCAGCTTAGTACCGGGAGGGACCACCGGGGAGCTGTTTTTT.